Detailed here is one TCR beta chain. Its antigen target is currently unknown. Base-call qualities are not available, and no considerably larger clone is one nucleotide away. The data belong to a study of CD4+ T cells in melanoma (dated by TCRdb to about 2022). In the study overall: The study examined neoantigen-specific CD4+ T cells in human melanoma.

What the study reported, not specific to this receptor: The report described a correlation between neoantigen-specific CD4+ T cells and the function of CD8+ T cells, macrophages and B cells. Diverse differentiation states were reported to be shown by neoantigen-specific CD4+ T cells in melanoma.

The trim is 5 bases for V and 4 bases for J, with a gap of 14 bases between the germline ends. From the cysteine through the phenylalanine, the CDR3 covers 15 amino acids. The retained sequence is limited to the CDR3, 45 bases, with the frame set at the first base. CDR1 and CDR2 (SEHNR, FQNEAQ) derive from the germline V gene (reference sequence). The donors were melanoma patients. To prepare the library, the immunoSEQ multiplex PCR assay was applied. TCRdb holds this immuneACCESS table with in-frame rearrangements only. Some clones are missing; in checked studies, unresolved V genes explain under half, and the rest has no known cause. Here the sample has nearly 50,000 clones; roughly 89% occur a single time. Of the sample, 12% is held by the ten largest clones.

The chain is encoded by TRBV7-9 joined to TRBJ2-2; TRBD1 might be the D gene, on 6 matching bases. This clonotype was sampled from a human donor with melanoma. The sample consisted of peripheral blood. The DNA reads as follows: TGTGCCAGCAGCCCCCGGGACACGGGCACCGGGGAGCTGTTTTTT. This codes for CASSPRDTGTGELFF.